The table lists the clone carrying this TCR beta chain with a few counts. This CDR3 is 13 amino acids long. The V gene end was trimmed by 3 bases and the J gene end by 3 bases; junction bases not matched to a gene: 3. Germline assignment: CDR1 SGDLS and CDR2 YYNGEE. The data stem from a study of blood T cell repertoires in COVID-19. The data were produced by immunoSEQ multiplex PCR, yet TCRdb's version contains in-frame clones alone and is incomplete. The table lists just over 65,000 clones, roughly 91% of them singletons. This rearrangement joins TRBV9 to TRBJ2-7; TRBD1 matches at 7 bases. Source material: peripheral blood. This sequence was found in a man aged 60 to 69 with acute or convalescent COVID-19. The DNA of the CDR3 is TGTGCCAGCAGCGACCGACAGGGCTACGAGCAGTACTTC. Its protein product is CASSDRQGYEQYF.